A selection of T cell receptor beta chains follows, all from one sample in a study of cytomegalovirus exposure and HLA in healthy donors. The assay was immunoSEQ multiplex PCR, and TCRdb's table has in-frame clones only and misses some. This sample has under 140,000 clones, with over 85% found just once. The sample comprised PBMCs. The receptors were sampled from a young woman in good health and CMV-seronegative. CDR3s leave out the opening cysteine and the closing phenylalanine or tryptophan.

V gene	J gene	CDR3 protein
TRBV16	TRBJ2-5	ASSQDRVETQY
TRBV5-6	TRBJ1-5	ASSWGRGNQPQH
TRBV15	TRBJ2-7	ATSTLTSGSSPPYEQY
TRBV14	TRBJ2-7	ASSQDIDSGEY
TRBV4-2	TRBJ1-1	ASSQVTGGTEAF
TRBV27	TRBJ2-2	ASSWGRAGGELF
TRBV5-6	TRBJ2-7	ASSSRQGRQQY
TRBV18	TRBJ2-3	ASSRQGAGDTQY
TRBV30	TRBJ1-4	AWSGGTDEKLF
TRBV7-3	TRBJ2-2	ASSLTGSPSTGELF
TRBV19	TRBJ2-2	ASSGRTRKTPGELF
TRBV6-5	TRBJ1-5	ASSPYRGNQPQH
TRBV2	TRBJ1-1	ASSDRVWNTEAF
TRBV6-5	TRBJ1-3	ASSPPTGVGNTIY
TRBV28	TRBJ2-5	ASSRGIRLQETQY
TRBV27	TRBJ2-3	ASREVVRGAGVTDTQY
TRBV30	TRBJ1-5	AWTPELNQPQH
TRBV7-6	TRBJ2-7	ASSLDPTGNEQY
TRBV27	TRBJ2-7	ASSSRGGYYEQY
TRBV5-1	TRBJ2-2	ASMPLPGLTTLNTGELF
TRBV28	TRBJ2-7	ASSLSGTVSYEQY
TRBV18	TRBJ2-2	ASSPLRGATTGELF
TRBV20-1	TRBJ1-1	SAKEGDEAF
TRBV27	TRBJ2-7	ASSLDASGINEQY
TRBV15	TRBJ1-2	ATSSHLGGYT
TRBV4-1	TRBJ2-7	ASSPTGAYEQY
TRBV5-4	TRBJ2-2	ASSTGVSTGELF